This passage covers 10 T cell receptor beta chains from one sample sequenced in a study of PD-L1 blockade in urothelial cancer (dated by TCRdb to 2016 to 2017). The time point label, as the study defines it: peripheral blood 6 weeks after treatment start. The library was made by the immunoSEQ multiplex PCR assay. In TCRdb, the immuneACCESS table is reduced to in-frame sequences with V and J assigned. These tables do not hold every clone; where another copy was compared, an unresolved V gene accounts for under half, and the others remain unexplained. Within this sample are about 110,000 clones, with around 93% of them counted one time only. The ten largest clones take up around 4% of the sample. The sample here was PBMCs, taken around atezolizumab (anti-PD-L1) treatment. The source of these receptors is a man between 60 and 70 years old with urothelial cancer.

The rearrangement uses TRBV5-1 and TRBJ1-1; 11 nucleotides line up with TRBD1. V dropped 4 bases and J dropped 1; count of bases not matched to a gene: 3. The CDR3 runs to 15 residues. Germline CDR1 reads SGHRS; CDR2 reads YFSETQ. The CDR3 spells CASSRGQGANTEAFF. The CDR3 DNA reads TGCGCCAGCAGCAGAGGACAGGGGGCGAACACTGAAGCTTTCTTT.

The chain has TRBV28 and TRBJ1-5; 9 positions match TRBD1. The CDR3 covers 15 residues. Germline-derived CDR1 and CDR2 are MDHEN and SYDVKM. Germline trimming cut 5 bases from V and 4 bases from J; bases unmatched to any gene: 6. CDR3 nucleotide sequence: TGTGCCAGCAGTACCCCGACAGGGGGGAATCAGCCCCAGCATTTT. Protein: CASSTPTGGNQPQHF.

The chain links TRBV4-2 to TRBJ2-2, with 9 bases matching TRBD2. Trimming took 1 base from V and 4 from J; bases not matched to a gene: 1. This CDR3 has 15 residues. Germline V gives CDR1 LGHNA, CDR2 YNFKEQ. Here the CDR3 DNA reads TGTGCCAGCAGCCAAGGCGGGGGGGGCACCGGGGAGCTGTTTTTT. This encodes CASSQGGGGTGELFF.

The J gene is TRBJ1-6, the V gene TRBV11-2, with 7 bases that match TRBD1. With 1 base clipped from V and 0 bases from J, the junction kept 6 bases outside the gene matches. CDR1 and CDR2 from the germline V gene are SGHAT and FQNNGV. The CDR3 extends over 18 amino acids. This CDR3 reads CASSLVRGQSSYNSPLHF. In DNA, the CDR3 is TGTGCCAGCAGCTTAGTGCGGGGACAGAGCTCCTATAATTCACCCCTCCACTTT.

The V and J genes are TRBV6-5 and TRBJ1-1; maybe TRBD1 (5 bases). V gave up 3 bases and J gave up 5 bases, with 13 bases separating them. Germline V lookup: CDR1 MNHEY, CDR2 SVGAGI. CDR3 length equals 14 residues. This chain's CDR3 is CASSYLGDTTEAFF. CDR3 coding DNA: TGTGCCAGCAGTTATCTAGGGGATACAACTGAAGCTTTCTTT.

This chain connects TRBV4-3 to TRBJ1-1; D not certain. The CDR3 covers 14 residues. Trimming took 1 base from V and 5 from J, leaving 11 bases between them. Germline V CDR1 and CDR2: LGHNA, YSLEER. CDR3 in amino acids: CASSQVIGLTEAFF. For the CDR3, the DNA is TGCGCCAGCAGCCAAGTTATCGGGTTAACTGAAGCTTTCTTT.

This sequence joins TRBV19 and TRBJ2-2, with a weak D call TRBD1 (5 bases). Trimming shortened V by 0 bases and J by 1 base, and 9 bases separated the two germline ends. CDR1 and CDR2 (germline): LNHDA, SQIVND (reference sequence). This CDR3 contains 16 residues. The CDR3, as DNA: TGTGCCAGTAGTATAGACGCAGGACAGAACACCGGGGAGCTGTTTTTT. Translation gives CASSIDAGQNTGELFF.

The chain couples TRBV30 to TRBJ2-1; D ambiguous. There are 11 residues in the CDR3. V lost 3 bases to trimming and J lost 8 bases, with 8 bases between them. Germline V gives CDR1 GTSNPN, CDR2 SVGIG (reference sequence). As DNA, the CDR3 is TGTGCCTGGAGCGCAAGAGATGAGCAGTTCTTC. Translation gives CAWSARDEQFF.

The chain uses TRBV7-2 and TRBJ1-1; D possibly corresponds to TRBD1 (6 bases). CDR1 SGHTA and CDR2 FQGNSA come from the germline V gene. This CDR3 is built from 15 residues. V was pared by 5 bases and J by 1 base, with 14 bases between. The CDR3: CASSPVPGQNTEAFF. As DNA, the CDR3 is TGTGCCAGCAGCCCCGTCCCGGGACAGAACACTGAAGCTTTCTTT.

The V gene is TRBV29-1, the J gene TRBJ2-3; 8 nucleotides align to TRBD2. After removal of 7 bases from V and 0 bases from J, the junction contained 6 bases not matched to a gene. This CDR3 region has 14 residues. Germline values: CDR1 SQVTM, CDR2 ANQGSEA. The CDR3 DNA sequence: TGCAGCGCTAGGACTAGCCGGAGCACAGATACGCAGTATTTT. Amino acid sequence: CSARTSRSTDTQYF.